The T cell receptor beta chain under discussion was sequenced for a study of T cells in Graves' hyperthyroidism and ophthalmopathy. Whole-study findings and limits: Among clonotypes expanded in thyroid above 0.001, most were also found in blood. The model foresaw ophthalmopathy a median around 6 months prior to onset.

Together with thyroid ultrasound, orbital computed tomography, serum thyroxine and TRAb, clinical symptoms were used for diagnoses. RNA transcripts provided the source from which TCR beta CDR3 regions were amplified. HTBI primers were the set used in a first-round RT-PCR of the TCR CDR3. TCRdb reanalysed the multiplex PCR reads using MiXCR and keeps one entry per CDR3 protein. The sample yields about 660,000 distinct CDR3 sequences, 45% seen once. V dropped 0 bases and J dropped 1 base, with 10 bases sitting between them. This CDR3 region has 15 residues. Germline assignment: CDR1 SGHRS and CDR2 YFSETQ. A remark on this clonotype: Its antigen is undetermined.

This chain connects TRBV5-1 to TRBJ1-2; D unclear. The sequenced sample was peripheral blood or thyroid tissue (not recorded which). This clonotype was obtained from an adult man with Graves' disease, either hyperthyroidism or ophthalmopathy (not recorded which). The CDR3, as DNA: TGCGCCAGCAGCTTGGGGCCGGGGAATAACTATGGCTACACCTTC. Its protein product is CASSLGPGNNYGYTF.